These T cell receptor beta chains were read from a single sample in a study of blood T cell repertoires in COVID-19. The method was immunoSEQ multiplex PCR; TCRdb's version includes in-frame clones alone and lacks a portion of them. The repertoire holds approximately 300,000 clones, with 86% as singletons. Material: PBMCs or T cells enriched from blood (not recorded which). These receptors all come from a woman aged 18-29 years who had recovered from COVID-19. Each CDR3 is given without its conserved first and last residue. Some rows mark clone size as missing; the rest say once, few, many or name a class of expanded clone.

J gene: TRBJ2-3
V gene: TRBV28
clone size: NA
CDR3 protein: ASSSSPPGLAGEDTQY

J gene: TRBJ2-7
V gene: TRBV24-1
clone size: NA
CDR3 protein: ATSDAYYEQY

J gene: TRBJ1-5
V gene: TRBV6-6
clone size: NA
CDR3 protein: ASSSRTDHRGPQH

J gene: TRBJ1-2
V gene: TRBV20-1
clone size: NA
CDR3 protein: SASPGLYGYT

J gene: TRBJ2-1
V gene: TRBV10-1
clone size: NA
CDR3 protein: ASSPAPLAGSSNEQF

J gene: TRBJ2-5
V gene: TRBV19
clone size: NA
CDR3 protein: ASSIGTGGYQETQY

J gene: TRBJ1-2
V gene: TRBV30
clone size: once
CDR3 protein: AWTRGGTYGYT

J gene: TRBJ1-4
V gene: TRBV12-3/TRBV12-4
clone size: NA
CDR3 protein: ASSLPNEKLF

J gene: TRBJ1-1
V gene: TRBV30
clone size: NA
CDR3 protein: AWSVGGQSEAF

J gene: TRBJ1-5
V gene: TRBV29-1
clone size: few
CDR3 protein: SVQGEINQPQH

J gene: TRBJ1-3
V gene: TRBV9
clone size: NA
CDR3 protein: ASSVAATTSGNTIY

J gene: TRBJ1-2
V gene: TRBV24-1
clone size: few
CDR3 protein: ASGGLGYT

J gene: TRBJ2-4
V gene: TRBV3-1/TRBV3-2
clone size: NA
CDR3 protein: ASSQGSGNRGIQY

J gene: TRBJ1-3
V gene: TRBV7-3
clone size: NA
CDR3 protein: ASSPGAGNTIY

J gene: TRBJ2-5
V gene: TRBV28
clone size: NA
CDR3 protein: ASSLGQGMGETQY

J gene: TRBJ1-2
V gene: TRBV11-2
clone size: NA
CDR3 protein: ASSPPNREGNYGYT

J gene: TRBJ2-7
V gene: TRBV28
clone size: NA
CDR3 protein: ASSPLQGRYEQY

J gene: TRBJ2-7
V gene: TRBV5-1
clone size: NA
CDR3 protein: ASSRVSGGVYEQY

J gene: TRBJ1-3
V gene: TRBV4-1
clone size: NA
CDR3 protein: ASSQPLRDRGFGNTIY

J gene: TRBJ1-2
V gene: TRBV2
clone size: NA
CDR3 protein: ASSEERTGGRYGYT

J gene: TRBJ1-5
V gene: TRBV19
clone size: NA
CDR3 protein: ASTPPGGTNQPQH

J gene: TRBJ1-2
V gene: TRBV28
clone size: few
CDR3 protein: ASNAGGSGYGYT

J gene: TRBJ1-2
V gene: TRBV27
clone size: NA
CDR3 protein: ASSPLDRALGYT

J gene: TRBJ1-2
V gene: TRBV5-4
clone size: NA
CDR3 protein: ASSLYEVSGWGYGYT

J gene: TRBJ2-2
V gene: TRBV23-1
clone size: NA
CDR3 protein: ASSPGDTGELF

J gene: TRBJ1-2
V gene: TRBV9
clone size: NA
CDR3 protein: ASSGQGYGYT

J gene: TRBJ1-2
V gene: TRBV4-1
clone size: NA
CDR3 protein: ASSPREGGNYGYT

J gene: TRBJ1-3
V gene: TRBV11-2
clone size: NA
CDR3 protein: ASILSGNTIY

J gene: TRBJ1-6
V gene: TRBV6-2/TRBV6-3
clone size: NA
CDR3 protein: ASSYGFDPGGGSYNSPLH

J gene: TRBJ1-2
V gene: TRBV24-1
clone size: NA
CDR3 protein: ATSPGQGGGYT

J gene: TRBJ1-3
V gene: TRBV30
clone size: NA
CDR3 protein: ACDTGAFSGNTIY

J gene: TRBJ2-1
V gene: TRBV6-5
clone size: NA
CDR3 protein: ASSRSGGGGNEQF

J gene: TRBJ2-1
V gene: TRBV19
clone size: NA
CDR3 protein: ASGTSGVNEQF

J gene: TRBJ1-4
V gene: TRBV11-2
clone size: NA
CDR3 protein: ASSVMPALGEKLF

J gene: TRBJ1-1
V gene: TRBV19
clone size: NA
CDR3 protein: ASSVNTEAF

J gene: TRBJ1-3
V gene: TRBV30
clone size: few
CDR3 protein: AWSVRGSGNTIY

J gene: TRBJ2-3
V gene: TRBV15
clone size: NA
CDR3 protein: ATQMTDEGTDTQY

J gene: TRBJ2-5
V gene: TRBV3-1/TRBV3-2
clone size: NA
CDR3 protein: ASSQGRETQY

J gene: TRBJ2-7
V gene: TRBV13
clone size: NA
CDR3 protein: ASSPGQGSYEQY

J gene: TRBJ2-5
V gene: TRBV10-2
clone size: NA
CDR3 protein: ASSGPPGHFTETQY

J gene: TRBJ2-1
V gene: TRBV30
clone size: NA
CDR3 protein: AWSVLGGRFHEQF

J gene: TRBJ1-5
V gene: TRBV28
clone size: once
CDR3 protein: ASSTLLGRGNQPQH

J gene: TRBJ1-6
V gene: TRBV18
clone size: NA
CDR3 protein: ASSPLTGEGNSPLH

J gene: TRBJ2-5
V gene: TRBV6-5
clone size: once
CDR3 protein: ASSYTGLVQETQY

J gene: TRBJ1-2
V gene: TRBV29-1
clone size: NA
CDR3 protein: SAAGAGDGYT

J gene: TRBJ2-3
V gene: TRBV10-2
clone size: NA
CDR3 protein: ASSFVGGRDTQY

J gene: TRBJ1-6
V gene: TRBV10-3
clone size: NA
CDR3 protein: AIRFGGAENSPLH

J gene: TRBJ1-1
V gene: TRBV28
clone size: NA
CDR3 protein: ASSSGELGTEAF